Below, 18 T cell receptor beta chains from the same sample are listed, as sequenced in a study of cytomegalovirus exposure and HLA in healthy donors. PCR used 60 Vbeta primers and 13 Jbeta primers. Here immunoSEQ multiplex PCR was the method, and the copy in TCRdb shows in-frame clones only, minus some. The sample yields about 80,000 clones, more than 50% seen once. The sequenced sample was PBMCs. These receptors all come from a male donor in good health and CMV-seropositive.

The gene calls are TRBV5-1 and TRBJ1-1; 8 nucleotides align to TRBD1. Unmatched junction bases numbered 8, after V lost 4 bases and J lost 3 bases. Germline values: CDR1 SGHRS, CDR2 YFSETQ. The CDR3 is made up of 15 amino acids. The CDR3 reads CASSATGEEYTEAFF. The CDR3 DNA follows: TGCGCCAGCAGCGCGACAGGGGAGGAGTACACTGAAGCTTTCTTT.

The chain employs TRBV7-8 and TRBJ1-2; D is possibly TRBD1 (5 bases). The CDR3 is 16 amino acids. Germline V gives CDR1 SGHVS, CDR2 FQNEAQ. V lost 2 bases and J 6 bases, leaving 19 bases between the germline ends. For the CDR3, the DNA is TGTGCCAGCAGCTTAATTCCCGGGACTCCCCGGGATGGCTACACCTTC. The encoded protein is CASSLIPGTPRDGYTF.

This clone was found a few times. The V and J genes are TRBV7-9 and TRBJ2-7; TRBD1 matches at 7 bases. In germline, CDR1 is SEHNR, CDR2 FQNEAQ (reference sequence). The junction had 8 bases not matched to a gene; V was cut back by 3 bases and J by 3 bases. This CDR3 has 15 residues. CDR3 loop: CASSLGQREDYEQYF. CDR3 coding DNA: TGTGCCAGCAGCTTGGGACAGAGGGAAGACTACGAGCAGTACTTC.

The chain has TRBV10-2 and TRBJ2-2, with 11 bases matching TRBD2. The germline V gene encodes CDR1 WSHSY and CDR2 SAAADI. The CDR3 runs to 14 residues. V shed 7 bases and J 4 bases; nucleotides not matched to a gene: 2. The CDR3 loop is CASIGLAGTGELFF. The CDR3 bases are TGCGCCAGCATCGGACTAGCGGGCACCGGGGAGCTGTTTTTT.

The V gene is TRBV5-6, the J gene TRBJ1-6, with D tentatively TRBD1 (6 bases). The CDR3 is 14 residues long. Germline lookup yields CDR1 SGHDT and CDR2 YYEEEE. V was cut by 4 bases and J by 7 bases, with 12 bases left in between. This CDR3 is CASSGRTENSPLHF. DNA of the CDR3: TGTGCCAGCAGCGGACGGACAGAAAATTCACCCCTCCACTTT. The whole variable domain, remainder taken from reference TRBV5-6 and TRBJ1-6, is DAGVTQSPTHLIKTRGQQVTLRCSPKSGHDTVSWYQQALGQGPQFIFQYYEEEERQRGNFPDRFSGHQFPNYSSELNVNALLLGDSALYLCASSGRTENSPLHFGNGTRLTVT.

The chain couples TRBV7-6 to TRBJ2-5; D unresolved. The CDR3 consists of 15 residues. The germline gives CDR1 SGHVS, CDR2 FNYEAQ. V was trimmed by 2 bases and J by 5 bases, leaving 15 bases between them. The CDR3 here is CASSLSQVDIETQYF. The CDR3 region has the DNA TGTGCCAGCAGCTTAAGCCAGGTTGATATCGAGACCCAGTACTTC.

This chain's CDR3 is CASSLTGGYGYTF. The CDR3 coding sequence is TGTGCCAGCAGTCTCACAGGGGGCTATGGCTACACCTTC. The chain links TRBV9 to TRBJ1-2; TRBD1 matches at 8 bases. V trimming: 5 bases; J trimming: 4 bases; junction bases outside the gene matches: 4. The CDR3 is made up of 13 amino acids. Germline CDR1 and CDR2: SGDLS and YYNGEE.

This chain uses TRBV6-6 with TRBJ1-1; the match to TRBD1 covers 8 bases. Per germline, CDR1 MNHNY and CDR2 SVGAGI (reference sequence). The V and J ends lost 2 bases and 1 base, in that order; junction bases with no gene match: 0. The CDR3 is 14 amino acids. CDR3 region: CASSYGQGNTEAFF. CDR3 coding DNA: TGTGCCAGCAGTTACGGACAGGGGAACACTGAAGCTTTCTTT.

The chain employs TRBV7-3 and TRBJ2-2; a possible D gene is TRBD2 (6 bases). The ends were cut back, 4 bases at V and 5 bases at J, with 8 bases in the middle. The CDR3 runs to 13 residues. Germline V gene sequence: CDR1 SGHTA, CDR2 FQGTGA. Here the CDR3 reads CASSSSVTGELFF. In DNA, the CDR3 is TGTGCCAGCAGCTCTAGCGTGACCGGGGAGCTGTTTTTT.

The V and J genes are TRBV19 and TRBJ2-5; TRBD1 matches at 8 bases. The length of the CDR3 is 15 residues. V trimming: 5 bases; J trimming: 5 bases; junction bases outside the gene matches: 10. Looked up from germline, CDR1 is LNHDA and CDR2 is SQIVND (reference sequence). CDR3 in amino acids: CASSQGQGGWETQYF. CDR3 coding DNA: TGTGCCAGTAGTCAAGGACAGGGTGGTTGGGAGACCCAGTACTTC.

In its sample, this clone was seen once. The chain joins TRBV14 to TRBJ2-7; D not certain. Trimming took off 2 bases at V and 5 bases at J, with 4 bases between the two ends. This CDR3 comprises 11 residues. CDR1 and CDR2 (germline): SGHDN, FVKESK. In nucleotides, the CDR3 is TGTGCCAGCAGCCAATCAAACGAGCAGTACTTC. Residues: CASSQSNEQYF.

The rearrangement joins TRBV5-1 to TRBJ2-1, with 8 bases aligning to TRBD1. CDR3 length: 15 residues. Germline CDR1 reads SGHRS; CDR2 reads YFSETQ. Trimming cost V 1 base and J 4 bases; bases outside gene matches: 4. CDR3 residues: CASSLSGQAYNEQFF. In nucleotides, the CDR3 is TGCGCCAGCAGCTTGTCGGGACAGGCTTACAATGAGCAGTTCTTC.

The chain employs TRBV14 and TRBJ1-1; D is ambiguous. CDR3 length equals 13 residues. CDR1 is SGHDN, CDR2 FVKESK, per germline. V lost 3 bases to trimming and J lost 3 bases, with 8 bases between them. The CDR3 loop is CASSQDSHTEAFF. The CDR3 bases are TGTGCCAGCAGCCAGGACTCCCACACTGAAGCTTTCTTT. The entire variable domain, with the rest obtained from reference TRBV14 and TRBJ1-1, is as follows: EAGVTQFPSHSVIEKGQTVTLRCDPISGHDNLYWYRRVMGKEIKFLLHFVKESKQDESGMPNNRFLAERTGGTYSTLKVQPAELEDSGVYFCASSQDSHTEAFFGQGTRLTVV.

The chain carries TRBV9 and TRBJ2-1, with 7 bases that match TRBD1. The CDR3 loop spans 14 amino acids. Trimming removed 3 bases from V and 3 bases from J; junction bases left unmatched: 3. Germline CDR1 SGDLS, CDR2 YYNGEE. The CDR3 DNA follows: TGTGCCAGCAGCGGCTGGGACAGCTACAATGAGCAGTTCTTC. Translating gives CASSGWDSYNEQFF.

This clone was detected a few times. The chain is built from TRBV27 and TRBJ2-3, with D possibly matching TRBD2 (5 bases). V lost 4 bases to trimming and J lost 1 base, with 12 bases between them. CDR3 length equals 15 residues. The germline V gene has CDR1 MNHEY and CDR2 SMNVEV (reference sequence). The chain's CDR3 is CASSSVGKGTDTQYF. The CDR3 DNA reads as TGTGCCAGCAGTTCCGTCGGGAAAGGCACAGATACGCAGTATTTT.

V is TRBV4-1 and J is TRBJ2-1; the D gene is possibly TRBD2 (6 bases). Germline values: CDR1 MGHRA, CDR2 YSYEKL. This CDR3 has 13 amino acids. V shed 5 bases and J shed 8 bases, with 13 bases lying between them. The CDR3, as DNA: TGCGCCAGCAGCGGAACCACTAGCTATGAGCAGTTCTTC. Translating it yields CASSGTTSYEQFF.

This clone has just a few counts. This chain links TRBV5-4 with TRBJ2-5; TRBD2 aligns across 11 bases. The CDR3 length is 18 residues. Germline trimming cut 0 bases from V and 5 bases from J; bases unmatched to any gene: 12. Germline V gene data show CDR1 as SGHNT and CDR2 as YYREEE (reference sequence). DNA for the CDR3: TGTGCCAGCAGCTTGGAGCTAGCGGGGGGCATCCGTCAGGAGACCCAGTACTTC. This encodes CASSLELAGGIRQETQYF.

The V call is TRBV6-5, the J call TRBJ1-5; D is possibly TRBD1 (6 bases). Trimming removed 2 bases at V and 5 bases at J, with 10 bases between. The CDR3 contains 14 residues. CDR1 MNHEY and CDR2 SVGAGI come from the germline V gene. CDR3 nucleotides: TGTGCCAGCAGTTACAGACAGGTGGATCAGCCCCAGCATTTT. Its protein is CASSYRQVDQPQHF.